Shown below are 10 T cell receptor beta chains from a single sample sequenced in a study of T-cell reconstitution after alpha-beta-depleted transplantation in children. TCRbeta library construction was performed incorporating unique molecular identifiers. MiXCR was run by TCRdb on the PCR reads, yielding one entry per CDR3 protein. The profile shows around 530,000 distinct CDR3 sequences, around a third of them singletons. The starting material was PBMCs from the stem cell graft donor, obtained from the stem cell graft. The receptors shown here come from a human donor who donated a stem cell graft to a child with aplastic anemia.

This clonotype was observed a single time. The chain uses TRBV6-1 and TRBJ2-3; TRBD1 aligns across 8 bases. CDR1 and CDR2 from the germline V gene are MNHNS and SASEGT. The V and J ends lost 7 bases and 1 base, in that order; junction bases with no gene match: 7. This CDR3 contains 15 residues. The CDR3 bases are TGTGCCAGCACCTTTACAGGGGGTGGCACAGATACGCAGTATTTT. Translation gives CASTFTGGGTDTQYF.

The chain links TRBV12-3 or TRBV12-4 to TRBJ2-1; 7 bases align to TRBD1. V shed 7 bases, J shed 0 bases, and the junction held 21 bases outside the gene matches. There are 20 residues in the CDR3. The CDR3 sequence: CASTTTRIRGQPSSYNEQFF. The CDR3 DNA reads as TGTGCCAGCACTACCACCAGAATCCGGGGACAGCCGAGCTCCTACAATGAGCAGTTCTTC.

V is TRBV11-3 and J is TRBJ2-2, with TRBD2 matching over 12 bases. V gave up 3 bases and J gave up 5 bases; unmatched junction bases: 4. CDR1 and CDR2 from the germline V gene are SGHNT and YENEEA. The CDR3 contains 16 residues. For the CDR3, the DNA is TGTGCCAGCAGCTTTCCTAGCGGGAGGGCAACCGGGGAGCTGTTTTTT. This encodes CASSFPSGRATGELFF.

V gene TRBV18 combines with J gene TRBJ2-5; 9 bases line up with TRBD2. With 4 bases clipped from V and 5 bases from J, the junction kept 2 bases outside the gene matches. Germline values: CDR1 KGHSH, CDR2 LQKENI. CDR3 size: 13 residues. CDR3 amino acids: CASSRGGDETQYF. CDR3 coding DNA: TGTGCCAGCTCACGCGGGGGGGACGAGACCCAGTACTTC.

Only a few counts were recorded for this clonotype. The chain combines TRBV28 with TRBJ2-3; TRBD2 matches at 8 bases. This CDR3 contains 15 residues. The J segment lost 4 bases and the V segment lost 4 bases, leaving 7 bases of the junction unmatched. Germline loops: CDR1 MDHEN, CDR2 SYDVKM. The CDR3 nucleotides read TGTGCCAGCAGTTGGGTAGCGGGAAGGTCAGATACGCAGTATTTT. Translated, it gives CASSWVAGRSDTQYF.

The chain has TRBV5-1 and TRBJ2-5; D is ambiguous. The CDR3 has 12 amino acids. CDR1 is SGHRS and CDR2 is YFSETQ in the germline V gene. The ends were cut back, 6 bases at V and 4 bases at J, with 10 bases in the middle. The CDR3 DNA is TGCGCCAGCACCCCGGAAGGAGAGACCCAGTACTTC. Encoded protein: CASTPEGETQYF. The variable domain in full, completed from reference TRBV5-1 and TRBJ2-5, reads KAGVTQTPRYLIKTRGQQVTLSCSPISGHRSVSWYQQTPGQGLQFLFEYFSETQRNKGNFPGRFSGRQFSNSRSEMNVSTLELGDSALYLCASTPEGETQYFGPGTRLLVL.

A few counts support this clonotype. The chain combines TRBV28 with TRBJ2-7; D remains ambiguous. Germline assignment: CDR1 MDHEN and CDR2 SYDVKM. CDR3 length: 13 amino acids. Trimming removed 7 bases at V and 7 bases at J, with 17 bases between. CDR3 nucleotide sequence: TGTGCCAGCATAAACAGTCTTTTAGGGGAGCAGTACTTC. Protein: CASINSLLGEQYF.

The sample holds a few counts of this clonotype. This chain links TRBV4-1 with TRBJ2-5, with D uncertain. CDR1 MGHRA and CDR2 YSYEKL come from the germline V gene. The CDR3 spans 14 residues. V gave up 4 bases and J gave up 3 bases, with 12 bases separating them. The DNA of the CDR3 is TGCGCCAGCAGCCCCTACTTATCGGAAGAGACCCAGTACTTC. It codes for CASSPYLSEETQYF.

J is TRBJ2-7 and V is TRBV30; no clear D gene. The V end lost 0 bases, the J end lost 2 bases, and 8 bases lay between the germline ends. This CDR3 is built from 13 residues. The germline V gene has CDR1 GTSNPN and CDR2 SVGIG (reference sequence). The CDR3 DNA follows: TGTGCCTGGAGTGTAAGGTACGCCTACGAGCAGTACTTC. It codes for CAWSVRYAYEQYF.

This clonotype was observed a few times. CDR3 DNA: TGCAGTGCTAGGAAATTACGGGAGGGCCTGAACGAGCAGTACTTC. It translates to CSARKLREGLNEQYF. The V and J genes are TRBV20-1 and TRBJ2-7, with 8 positions matching TRBD2. Germline trimming cut 3 bases from V and 5 bases from J; bases unmatched to any gene: 12. Germline loops: CDR1 DFQATT, CDR2 SNEGSKA (reference sequence). The CDR3 runs to 15 residues.